A single sample is the source of the 13 T cell receptor beta chains below, sequenced in a study of human T cells and chemical hapten exposure. One entry per CDR3 protein, called by TCRdb with MiXCR from the RACE reads. The sample has about 120,000 distinct CDR3 sequences; 13% are singletons. Time point described: pre-sensitization, week 0. Treatment here: therapeutic diphenylcyclopropenone sensitization with weekly scalp DPC. Sequenced here: whole blood, sampled in connection with sensitization to the hapten diphenylcyclopropenone (DPC). These receptors all come from a woman between 18 and 29 years old with alopecia areata. Some clones in this sample may be carry-over from other donors' samples.

There are many counts of this clonotype. The chain joins TRBV11-2 to TRBJ2-5; D remains ambiguous. Germline CDR1 SGHAT, CDR2 FQNNGV. With 3 bases removed from V and 4 bases from J, the gap between germline ends came to 9 bases. The length of the CDR3 is 13 residues. Written as DNA, the CDR3 is TGTGCCAGCAGCTTTAGGGTAGGAGAGACCCAGTACTTC. Its translation: CASSFRVGETQYF.

The table lists this clonotype with a few counts. The chain joins TRBV11-2 to TRBJ2-2, with 10 bases identical to TRBD2. CDR3 size: 15 residues. Germline lookup yields CDR1 SGHAT and CDR2 FQNNGV. Unmatched junction bases numbered 8, after V lost 5 bases and J lost 8 bases. CDR3 coding DNA: TGTGCCAGCAGCATGACCCCACTAGCGGGGGGGGAGCTGTTTTTT. Its protein product is CASSMTPLAGGELFF.

The V gene is TRBV11-2, the J gene TRBJ2-5; D is possibly TRBD2 (5 bases). From germline, CDR1 is SGHAT and CDR2 FQNNGV. Trimming pared 2 bases from V and 1 base from J, leaving 8 bases between. CDR3 length: 14 residues. CDR3 bases: TGTGCCAGCAGCTTAACCCGGGGCCAAGAGACCCAGTACTTC. It specifies CASSLTRGQETQYF.

This clonotype has just a few counts. The genes are TRBV28 and TRBJ2-3; 9 nucleotides align to TRBD1. CDR3 length equals 18 residues. Germline V gives CDR1 MDHEN, CDR2 SYDVKM. V was clipped by 3 bases and J by 0 bases; unmatched bases: 10. CDR3 protein: CASSLSPGQGLSTDTQYF. CDR3 in DNA: TGTGCCAGCAGTTTGTCACCGGGACAGGGACTTAGCACAGATACGCAGTATTTT.

This clonotype occurred a few times. The chain joins TRBV4-1 to TRBJ2-2; TRBD1 matches at 8 bases. The CDR3 extends over 16 amino acids. V shed 4 bases and J 0 bases; nucleotides not matched to a gene: 4. Per the germline V gene, CDR1 is MGHRA and CDR2 is YSYEKL. CDR3 in DNA: TGCGCCAGCAGCCGTCTGGGACAGGCGAACACCGGGGAGCTGTTTTTT. The encoded protein is CASSRLGQANTGELFF.

This clonotype was seen a handful of times. The CDR3 protein is CASSQFSPREQYF. CDR3 nucleotides: TGTGCCAGCAGCCAATTCAGCCCTAGGGAGCAGTACTTC. This sequence joins TRBV3-1 and TRBJ2-7; no reliable D call. CDR3 length: 13 amino acids. Between the trimmed V and J ends, which lost 2 bases and 7 bases, there was a span of 12 bases. In germline, CDR1 is LGHDT, CDR2 YNNKEL (reference sequence).

This clonotype was observed a few times. V usage is TRBV6-5 and J usage is TRBJ2-7; 11 bases map to TRBD2. This CDR3 has 15 residues. V lost 6 bases and J lost 2; bases outside the gene matches: 6. Germline V gene data show CDR1 as MNHEY and CDR2 as SVGAGI. CDR3 amino acids: CASSPRGLAAYEQYF. The CDR3 DNA reads as TGTGCCAGCAGCCCCCGGGGACTAGCGGCCTACGAGCAGTACTTC.

This clonotype has more than one count but fewer than ten. The chain uses TRBV4-3 and TRBJ2-3; D possibly matches TRBD1 or TRBD2 (5 bases each). With 0 bases removed from V and 1 base from J, the gap between germline ends came to 5 bases. The CDR3 length is 14 residues. Germline values: CDR1 LGHNA, CDR2 YSLEER. The DNA of the CDR3 is TGCGCCAGCAGCCAAGAGGGGGGCACAGATACGCAGTATTTT. It is translated as CASSQEGGTDTQYF.

In this sample, this clonotype turned up many times. The chain combines TRBV18 with TRBJ1-1; the match to TRBD1 covers 8 bases. Germline-derived CDR1 and CDR2 are KGHSH and LQKENI. The CDR3 spans 13 residues. The ends lost 5 bases at V and 4 bases at J; junction bases unmatched: 3. CDR3 DNA sequence: TGTGCCAGCTCAGCCACAGGGGGCACTGAAGCTTTCTTT. Encoded protein: CASSATGGTEAFF.

This chain connects TRBV4-1 to TRBJ1-1; D gene uncertain. This CDR3 comprises 13 residues. Germline V CDR1 and CDR2: MGHRA, YSYEKL. V was pared by 1 base and J by 2 bases, with 5 bases between. The CDR3 sequence: CASSQAGNTEAFF. CDR3 DNA sequence: TGCGCCAGCAGCCAAGCCGGAAACACTGAAGCTTTCTTT.

This clonotype came up a few times. The rearrangement links TRBV7-9 to TRBJ1-3, with D unresolved. CDR1 is SEHNR, CDR2 FQNEAQ, per germline (reference sequence). V was pared by 4 bases and J by 4 bases, with 14 bases between. The CDR3 length is 15 residues. The CDR3 DNA is TGTGCCAGCAGCTGGGCTGAGACCCGGGGAAACACCATATATTTT. This encodes CASSWAETRGNTIYF. Variable domain in full (rest from reference TRBV7-9 and TRBJ1-3): DTGVSQNPRHKITKRGQNVTFRCDPISEHNRLYWYRQTLGQGPEFLTYFQNEAQLEKSRLLSDRFSAERPKGSFSTLEIQRTEQGDSAMYLCASSWAETRGNTIYFGEGSWLTVV.

The rearrangement joins TRBV12-3 or TRBV12-4 to TRBJ2-7, with a possible D match to TRBD2 (5 bases). Trimming removed 8 bases from V and 7 bases from J, with 9 bases in between. This CDR3 is built from 10 residues. CDR3 in amino acids: CASGSGEQYF. The CDR3 bases are TGTGCCAGCGGGTCGGGGGAGCAGTACTTC.

This clonotype occurred a few times. V and J are TRBV5-1 and TRBJ1-2, with D possibly TRBD1 on 5 matching bases. The CDR3 has 15 residues. Trimming cost V 4 bases and J 2 bases, with 15 bases left between them. Germline values: CDR1 SGHRS, CDR2 YFSETQ. The CDR3 reads CASSASGQGNYGYTF. CDR3 bases: TGCGCCAGCAGCGCCTCCGGCCAGGGAAACTATGGCTACACCTTC.